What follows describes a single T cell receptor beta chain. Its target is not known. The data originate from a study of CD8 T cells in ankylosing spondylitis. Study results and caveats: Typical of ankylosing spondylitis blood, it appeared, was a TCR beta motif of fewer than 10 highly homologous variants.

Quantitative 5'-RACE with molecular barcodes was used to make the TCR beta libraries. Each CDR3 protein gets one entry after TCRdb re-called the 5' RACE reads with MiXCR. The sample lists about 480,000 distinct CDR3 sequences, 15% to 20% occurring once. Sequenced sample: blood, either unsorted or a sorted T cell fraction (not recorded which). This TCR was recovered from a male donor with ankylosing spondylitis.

DNA of the CDR3: TGTGCCAGCAGTTTGGGGTATGGTCGGGCTTCGGGGGAGACCCAGTACTTC. This codes for CASSLGYGRASGETQYF. This chain links TRBV27 with TRBJ2-5, with a weak D call TRBD2 (5 bases). The germline V gene encodes CDR1 MNHEY and CDR2 SMNVEV (reference sequence). V was trimmed by 3 bases and J by 5 bases, leaving 22 bases between them. The CDR3 is 17 amino acids.